This TCR beta chain is drawn from a study of cytomegalovirus exposure and HLA in healthy donors. The study ran its PCR with 60 Vbeta and 13 Jbeta primers. TCRdb keeps only in-frame clones here, not all; method: immunoSEQ multiplex PCR. The sample has 200,000 to 250,000 clones; 82% are singletons. A note on this clone: Its matching antigen is unknown. Its ends do not fully match the called genes, so a read error is possible.

The CDR3 covers 14 residues. Germline CDR1 reads SGHAT; CDR2 reads FQNNGV. Findings and limits, study-wide: A later analysis linked a missense variant in DCLRE1C to the trimming of TCR beta V and J genes.

Specimen: PBMCs. The clonotype was recovered from a woman between 40 and 55 years old in good health and CMV-seronegative. The gene calls are TRBV11-2 and TRBJ1-2; maybe TRBD1 (6 bases). The DNA of the CDR3 is TGTGCCAGCAGCCTAGAGGGGGGACACTATGGCTACACCTTC. Its protein is CASSLEGGHYGYTF.